This T cell receptor beta chain was sequenced in a study of shared clonotypes between healthy human individuals. In the case of this clone: Its antigen is as yet unknown. This specimen includes other DNA sequences encoding the same CDR3.

Study findings and constraints: Some clonotypes were shared by all four sorted-subset donors, while others were not shared. The non-shared ones had lower generation probabilities than the shared ones.

Participating donors were healthy, HIV-negative adults free of recent acute infections or vaccinations. The study separated CD4+ cells into CD45RA+ naive and CD45RA-negative memory subsets. Per the germline V gene, CDR1 is LNHDA and CDR2 is SQIVND (reference sequence). The CDR3 totals 14 residues. V lost 5 bases, J lost 0 bases, and 11 bases lay in between. Clones were sequenced by immunoSEQ multiplex PCR, and TCRdb holds only the in-frame ones, with some missing. This sample has some 2,500,000 clones, with around 92% found just once. The chain uses TRBV19 and TRBJ2-7, with D perhaps matching TRBD1 or TRBD2 (5 bases each). This TCR was sampled from a man younger than 30 in good health. Some clones in this sample may be carry-over from other donors' samples. Sequenced sample: naive CD4+ T cells from PBMCs. Subset denoted: CD45RA+ positively selected. CDR3 bases: TGTGCCAGTAGTCGACAGCGGAGCTCCTACGAGCAGTACTTC. Residues: CASSRQRSSYEQYF.